This T cell receptor (beta chain) comes out of a study of technical replicates of blood from several donors. The data were produced by immunoSEQ multiplex PCR, yet TCRdb's version contains in-frame clones alone and is incomplete. Seen here are over 50,000 clones, approximately 89% observed once, and the top ten hold around 5.2%. Unmatched junction bases numbered 5, after V lost 4 bases and J lost 5 bases. Germline V CDR1 and CDR2: SGHRS, YFSETQ. CDR3 length: 13 residues. The chain is built from TRBV5-1 and TRBJ2-5; 7 positions agree with TRBD2. The sample consisted of PBMCs. This clonotype was obtained from a human donor in good health. Some clones in this sample may be carry-over from other donors' samples. CDR3 DNA: TGCGCCAGCAGCGTTGGACTAGGCGAGACCCAGTACTTC. Translating gives CASSVGLGETQYF.